This T cell receptor beta chain was found in a study of shared clonotypes between healthy human individuals. Findings and caveats of the study: Clonotypes not shared had lower generation probabilities than those common to all four donors. Measured sharing among donors was expected to vary with sequencing depth. Naive subsets tended to show greater estimated richness than memory subsets.

It was into CD45RA+ naive and CD45RA-negative memory subsets that the CD4+ cells were split. Trimming removed 4 bases from V and 3 bases from J; junction bases left unmatched: 5. This CDR3 is built from 14 residues. The V gene's germline CDR1 is SQVTM and CDR2 ANQGSEA. Profiling relied on immunoSEQ multiplex PCR, and the TCRdb table lists in-frame clones only, not all of them. The data show 1 million to 1.3 million clones, 78% seen once. As to this clone: The antigen is undetermined.

The receptor comes from a young man in good health. Some clones in this sample may be carry-over from other donors' samples. Material: memory CD4+ T cells from PBMCs. Subset described: CD45RA-negative fraction. The chain is built from TRBV29-1 and TRBJ1-2; 10 bases line up with TRBD1. CDR3 sequence reads: CSVARQGADYGYTF. In nucleotides, the CDR3 is TGCAGCGTTGCCAGACAGGGGGCTGACTATGGCTACACCTTC.